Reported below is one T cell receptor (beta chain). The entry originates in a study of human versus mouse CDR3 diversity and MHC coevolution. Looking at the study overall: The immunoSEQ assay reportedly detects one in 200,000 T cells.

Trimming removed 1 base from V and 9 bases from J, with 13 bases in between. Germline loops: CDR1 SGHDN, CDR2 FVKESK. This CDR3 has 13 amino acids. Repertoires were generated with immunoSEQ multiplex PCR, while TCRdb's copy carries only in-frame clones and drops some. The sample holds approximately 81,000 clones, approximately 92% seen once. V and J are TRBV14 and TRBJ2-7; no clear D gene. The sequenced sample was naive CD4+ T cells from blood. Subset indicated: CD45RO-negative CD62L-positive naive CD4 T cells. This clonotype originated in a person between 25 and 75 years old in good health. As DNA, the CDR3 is TGTGCCAGCAGCCAAGTGGGCCCCCTTGGGCAGTACTTC. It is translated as CASSQVGPLGQYF.